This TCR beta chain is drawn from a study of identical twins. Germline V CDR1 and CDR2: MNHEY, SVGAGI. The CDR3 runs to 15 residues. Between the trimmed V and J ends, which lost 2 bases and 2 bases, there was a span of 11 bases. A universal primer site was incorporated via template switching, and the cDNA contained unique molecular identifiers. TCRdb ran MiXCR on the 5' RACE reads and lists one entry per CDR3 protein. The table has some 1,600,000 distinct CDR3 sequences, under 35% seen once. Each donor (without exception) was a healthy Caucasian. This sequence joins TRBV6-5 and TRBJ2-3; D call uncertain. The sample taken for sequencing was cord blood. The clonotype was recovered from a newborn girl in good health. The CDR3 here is CASSYRWSATDTQYF. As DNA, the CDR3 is TGTGCCAGCAGTTACCGGTGGAGTGCCACAGATACGCAGTATTTT.